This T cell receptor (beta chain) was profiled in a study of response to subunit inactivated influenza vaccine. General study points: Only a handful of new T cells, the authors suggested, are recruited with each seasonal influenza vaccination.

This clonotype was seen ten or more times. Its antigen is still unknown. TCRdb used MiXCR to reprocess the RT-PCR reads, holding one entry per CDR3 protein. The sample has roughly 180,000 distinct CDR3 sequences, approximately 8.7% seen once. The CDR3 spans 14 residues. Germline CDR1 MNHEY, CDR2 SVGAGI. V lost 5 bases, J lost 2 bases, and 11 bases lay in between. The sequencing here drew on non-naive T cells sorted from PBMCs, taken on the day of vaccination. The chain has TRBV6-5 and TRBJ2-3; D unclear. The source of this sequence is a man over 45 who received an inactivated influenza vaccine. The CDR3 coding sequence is TGTGCCAGCAGTACTGGGAAGTTCACAGATACGCAGTATTTT. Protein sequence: CASSTGKFTDTQYF.